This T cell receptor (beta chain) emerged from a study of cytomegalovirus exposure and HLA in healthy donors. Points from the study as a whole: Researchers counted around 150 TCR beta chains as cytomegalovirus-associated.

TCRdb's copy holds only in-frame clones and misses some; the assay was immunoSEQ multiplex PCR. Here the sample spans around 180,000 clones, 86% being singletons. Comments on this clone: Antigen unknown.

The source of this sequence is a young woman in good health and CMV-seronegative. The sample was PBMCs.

The chain's CDR3 is CASSRVTSGHNEQFF. Written as DNA, the CDR3 is TGCGCCAGCAGCCGCGTTACTAGCGGCCACAATGAGCAGTTCTTC. V is TRBV4-1 and J is TRBJ2-1, with 8 bases lining up with TRBD2. Per the germline V gene, CDR1 is MGHRA and CDR2 is YSYEKL. The V segment lost 4 bases and the J segment 5 bases; nucleotides outside the gene matches: 7. This CDR3 comprises 15 residues.